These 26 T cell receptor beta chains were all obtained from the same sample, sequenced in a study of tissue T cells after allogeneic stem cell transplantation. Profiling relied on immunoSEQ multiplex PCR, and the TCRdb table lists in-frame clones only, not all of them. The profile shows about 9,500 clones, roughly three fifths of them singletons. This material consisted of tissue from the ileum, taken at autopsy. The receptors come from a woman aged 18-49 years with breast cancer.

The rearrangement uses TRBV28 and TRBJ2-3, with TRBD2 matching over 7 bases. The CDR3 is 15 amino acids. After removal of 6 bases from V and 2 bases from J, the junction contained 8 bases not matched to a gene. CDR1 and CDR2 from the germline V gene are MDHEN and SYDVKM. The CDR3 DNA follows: TGTGCCAGCAGGTTAGCGGGCGTCCCCACAGATACGCAGTATTTT. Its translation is CASRLAGVPTDTQYF.

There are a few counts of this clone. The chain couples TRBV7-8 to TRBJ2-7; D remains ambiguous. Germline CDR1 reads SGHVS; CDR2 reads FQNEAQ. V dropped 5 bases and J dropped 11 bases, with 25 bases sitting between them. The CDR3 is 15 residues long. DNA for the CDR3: TGTGCCAGCAGCCAACTTTCGACGAGCCCCCGTGAAGAGTACTTC. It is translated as CASSQLSTSPREEYF.

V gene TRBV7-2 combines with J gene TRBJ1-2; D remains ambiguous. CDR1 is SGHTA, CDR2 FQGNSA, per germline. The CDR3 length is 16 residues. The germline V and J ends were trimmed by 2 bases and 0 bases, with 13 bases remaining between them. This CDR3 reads CASSLSLATANYGYTF. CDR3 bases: TGTGCCAGCAGCTTAAGTTTGGCGACGGCTAACTATGGCTACACCTTC. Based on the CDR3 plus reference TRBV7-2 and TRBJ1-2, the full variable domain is GAGVSQSPSNKVTEKGKDVELRCDPISGHTALYWYRQSLGQGLEFLIYFQGNSAPDKSGLPSDRFSAERTGGSVSTLTIQRTQQEDSAVYLCASSLSLATANYGYTFGSGTRLTVV.

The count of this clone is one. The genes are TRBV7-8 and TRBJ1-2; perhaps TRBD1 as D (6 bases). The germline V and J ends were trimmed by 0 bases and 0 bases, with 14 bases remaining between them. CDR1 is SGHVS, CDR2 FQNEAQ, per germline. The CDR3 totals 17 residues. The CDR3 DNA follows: TGTGCCAGCAGCTTAGCAACGGGGGCTAGGTCTAACTATGGCTACACCTTC. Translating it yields CASSLATGARSNYGYTF.

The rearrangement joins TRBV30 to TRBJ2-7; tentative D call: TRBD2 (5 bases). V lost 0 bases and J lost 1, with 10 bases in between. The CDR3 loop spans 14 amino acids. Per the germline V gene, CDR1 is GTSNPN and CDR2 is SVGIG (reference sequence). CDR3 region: CAWSVPGGSYEQYF. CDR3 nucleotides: TGTGCCTGGAGTGTACCCGGCGGGTCCTACGAGCAGTACTTC.

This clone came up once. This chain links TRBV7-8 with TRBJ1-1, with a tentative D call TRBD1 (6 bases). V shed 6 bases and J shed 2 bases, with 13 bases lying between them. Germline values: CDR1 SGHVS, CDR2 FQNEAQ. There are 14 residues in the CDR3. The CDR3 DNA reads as TGTGCCAGCAGTCGACAGGCGGCAAACACTGAAGCTTTCTTT. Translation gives CASSRQAANTEAFF.

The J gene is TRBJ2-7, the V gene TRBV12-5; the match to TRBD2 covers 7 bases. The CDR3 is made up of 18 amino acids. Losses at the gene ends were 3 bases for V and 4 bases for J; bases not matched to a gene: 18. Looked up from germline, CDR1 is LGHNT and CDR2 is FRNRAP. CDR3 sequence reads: CASGFRSVGVAGEYEQYF. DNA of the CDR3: TGTGCTAGTGGTTTTAGATCCGTCGGGGTGGCGGGAGAGTACGAGCAGTACTTC.

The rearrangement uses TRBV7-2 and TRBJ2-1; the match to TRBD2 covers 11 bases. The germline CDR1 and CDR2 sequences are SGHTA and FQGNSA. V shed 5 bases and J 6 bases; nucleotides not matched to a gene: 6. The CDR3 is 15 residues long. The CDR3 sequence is CASSVLAGGFNEQFF. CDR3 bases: TGTGCCAGCAGCGTCCTAGCGGGGGGATTCAATGAGCAGTTCTTC. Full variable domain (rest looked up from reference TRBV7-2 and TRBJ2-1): GAGVSQSPSNKVTEKGKDVELRCDPISGHTALYWYRQSLGQGLEFLIYFQGNSAPDKSGLPSDRFSAERTGGSVSTLTIQRTQQEDSAVYLCASSVLAGGFNEQFFGPGTRLTVL.

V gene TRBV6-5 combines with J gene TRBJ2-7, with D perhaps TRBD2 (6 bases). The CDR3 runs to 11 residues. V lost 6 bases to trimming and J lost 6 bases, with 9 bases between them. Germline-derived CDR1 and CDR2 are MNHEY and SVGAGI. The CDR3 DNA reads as TGTGCCAGCAGGACTAGTGTCGAGCAGTACTTC. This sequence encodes CASRTSVEQYF.

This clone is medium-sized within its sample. In nucleotides, the CDR3 is TGTGCCAGCAGCTCATCAGGGGGCACTCGGGGTCTCTCTGGAAACACCATATATTTT. The encoded protein is CASSSSGGTRGLSGNTIYF. This chain connects TRBV5-4 to TRBJ1-3; the match to TRBD1 covers 8 bases. The CDR3 extends over 19 amino acids. V lost 3 bases and J lost 0; bases outside the gene matches: 14. In germline, CDR1 is SGHNT, CDR2 YYREEE (reference sequence).

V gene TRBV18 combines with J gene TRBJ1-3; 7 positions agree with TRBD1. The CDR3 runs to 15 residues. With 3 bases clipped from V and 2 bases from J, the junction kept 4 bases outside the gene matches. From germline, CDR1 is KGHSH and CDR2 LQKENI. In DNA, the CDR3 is TGTGCCAGCTCACCCACGACAGGGCCTGGAAACACCATATATTTT. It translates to CASSPTTGPGNTIYF.

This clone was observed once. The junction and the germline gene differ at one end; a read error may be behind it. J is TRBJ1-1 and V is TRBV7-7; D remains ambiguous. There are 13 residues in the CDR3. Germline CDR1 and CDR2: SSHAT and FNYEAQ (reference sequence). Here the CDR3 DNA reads TGTGCTAGCAGCTTAGATTCGAACACTGAAGCTTTCTTT. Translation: CASSLDSNTEAFF.

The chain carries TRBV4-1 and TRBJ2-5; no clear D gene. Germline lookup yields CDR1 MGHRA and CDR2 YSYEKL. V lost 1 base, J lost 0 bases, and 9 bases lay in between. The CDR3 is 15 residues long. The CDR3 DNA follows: TGCGCCAGCAGCCAAGGGTGGGGTAACCAAGAGACCCAGTACTTC. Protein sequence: CASSQGWGNQETQYF.

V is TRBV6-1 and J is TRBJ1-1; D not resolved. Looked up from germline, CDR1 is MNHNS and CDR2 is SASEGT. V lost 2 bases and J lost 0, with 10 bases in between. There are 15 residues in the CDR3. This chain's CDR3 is CASSEQYLVNTEAFF. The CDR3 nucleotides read TGTGCCAGCAGTGAACAGTACTTGGTGAACACTGAAGCTTTCTTT.

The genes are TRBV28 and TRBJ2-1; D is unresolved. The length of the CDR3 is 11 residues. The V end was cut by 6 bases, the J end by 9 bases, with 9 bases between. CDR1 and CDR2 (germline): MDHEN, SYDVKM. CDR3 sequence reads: CASRAPGEQFF. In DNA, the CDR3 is TGTGCCAGCAGGGCCCCGGGTGAGCAGTTCTTC.

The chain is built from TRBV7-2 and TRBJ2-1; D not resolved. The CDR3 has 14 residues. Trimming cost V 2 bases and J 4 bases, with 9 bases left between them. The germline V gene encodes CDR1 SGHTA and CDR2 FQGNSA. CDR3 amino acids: CASSLQDLYNEQFF. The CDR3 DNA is TGTGCCAGCAGCTTACAGGATTTATACAATGAGCAGTTCTTC. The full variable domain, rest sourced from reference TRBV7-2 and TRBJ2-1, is GAGVSQSPSNKVTEKGKDVELRCDPISGHTALYWYRQSLGQGLEFLIYFQGNSAPDKSGLPSDRFSAERTGGSVSTLTIQRTQQEDSAVYLCASSLQDLYNEQFFGPGTRLTVL.

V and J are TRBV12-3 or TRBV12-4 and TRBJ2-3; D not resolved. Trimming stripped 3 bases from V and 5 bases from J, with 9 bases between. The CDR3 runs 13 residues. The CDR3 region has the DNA TGTGCCAGCAGTTTTGATTGGGGAGATACGCAGTATTTT. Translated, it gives CASSFDWGDTQYF.

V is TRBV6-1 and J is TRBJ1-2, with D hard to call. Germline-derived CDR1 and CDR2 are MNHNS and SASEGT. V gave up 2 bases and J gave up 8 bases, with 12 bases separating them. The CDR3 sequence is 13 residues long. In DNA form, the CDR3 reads TGTGCCAGCAGTGAAAGTTACGGAGAAGGCTACACCTTC. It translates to CASSESYGEGYTF.

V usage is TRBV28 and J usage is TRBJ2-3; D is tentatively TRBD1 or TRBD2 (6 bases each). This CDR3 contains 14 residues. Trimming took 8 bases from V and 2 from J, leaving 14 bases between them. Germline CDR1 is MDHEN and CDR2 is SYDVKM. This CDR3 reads CASAEGVNTDTQYF. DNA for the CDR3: TGTGCCAGCGCGGAGGGGGTCAACACAGATACGCAGTATTTT. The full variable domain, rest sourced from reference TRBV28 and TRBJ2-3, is DVKVTQSSRYLVKRTGEKVFLECVQDMDHENMFWYRQDPGLGLRLIYFSYDVKMKEKGDIPEGYSVSREKKERFSLILESASTNQTSMYLCASAEGVNTDTQYFGPGTRLTVL.

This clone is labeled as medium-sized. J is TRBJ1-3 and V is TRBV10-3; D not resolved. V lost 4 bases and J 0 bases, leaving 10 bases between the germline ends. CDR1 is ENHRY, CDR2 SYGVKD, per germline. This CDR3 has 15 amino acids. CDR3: CAISGQRDSGNTIYF. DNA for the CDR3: TGTGCCATCAGTGGACAACGGGACTCTGGAAACACCATATATTTT.

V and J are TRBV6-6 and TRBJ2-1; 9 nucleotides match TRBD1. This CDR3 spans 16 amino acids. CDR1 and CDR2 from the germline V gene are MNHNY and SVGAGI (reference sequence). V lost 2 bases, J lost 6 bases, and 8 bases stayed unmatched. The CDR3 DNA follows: TGTGCCAGCAGTTACACGACCGGGACAGGGACCAATGAGCAGTTCTTC. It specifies CASSYTTGTGTNEQFF.

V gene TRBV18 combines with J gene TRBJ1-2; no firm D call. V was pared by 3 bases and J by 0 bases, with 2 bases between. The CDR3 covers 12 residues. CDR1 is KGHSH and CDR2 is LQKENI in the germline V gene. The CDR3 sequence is CASSPSNYGYTF. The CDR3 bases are TGTGCCAGCTCACCGTCTAACTATGGCTACACCTTC.

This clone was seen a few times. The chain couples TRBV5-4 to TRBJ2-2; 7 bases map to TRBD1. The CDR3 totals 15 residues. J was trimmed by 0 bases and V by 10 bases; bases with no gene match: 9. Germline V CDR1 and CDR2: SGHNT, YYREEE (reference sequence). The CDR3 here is CAGWDRQANTGELFF. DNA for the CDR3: TGTGCCGGATGGGACAGACAAGCGAACACCGGGGAGCTGTTTTTT.

The CDR3 nucleotides are TGTGCCAGCAGGTGGACAACTGGAAACACCATATATTTT. As protein: CASRWTTGNTIYF. V and J are TRBV6-6 and TRBJ1-3; D might be TRBD1 (5 bases). The germline CDR1 and CDR2 sequences are MNHNY and SVGAGI (reference sequence). V was trimmed by 6 bases and J by 2 bases, leaving 8 bases between them. This CDR3 spans 13 amino acids.

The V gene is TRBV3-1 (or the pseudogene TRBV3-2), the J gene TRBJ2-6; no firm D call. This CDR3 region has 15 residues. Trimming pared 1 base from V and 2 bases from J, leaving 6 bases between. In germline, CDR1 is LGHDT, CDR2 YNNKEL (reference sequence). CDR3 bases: TGTGCCAGCAGCCAAGCCGGTACTGGGGCCAACGTCCTGACTTTC. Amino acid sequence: CASSQAGTGANVLTF.

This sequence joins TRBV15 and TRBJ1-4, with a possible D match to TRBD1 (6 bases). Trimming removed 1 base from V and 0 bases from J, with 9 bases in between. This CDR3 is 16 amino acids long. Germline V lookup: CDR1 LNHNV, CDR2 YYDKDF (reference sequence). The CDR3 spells CATSRGTAATNEKLFF. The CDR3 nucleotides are TGTGCCACCAGCAGAGGGACAGCTGCAACTAATGAAAAACTGTTTTTT.